The 21 T cell receptor beta chains in this list originate from one sample, sequenced in a study of shared clonotypes between healthy human individuals. Produced via immunoSEQ multiplex PCR; TCRdb's table is partial and in-frame only. This sample has a few million clones, with 80% to 95% found just once. Sequencing input: naive CD4+ T cells from PBMCs. As for subset: CD45RA+ positively selected. These receptors originate from a man between 18 and 29 years old in good health. Some clones in this sample may be carry-over from other donors' samples.

This clone is a singleton in its sample. The chain combines TRBV28 with TRBJ2-1, with 10 bases that match TRBD1. The CDR3 is made up of 18 amino acids. Per germline, CDR1 MDHEN and CDR2 SYDVKM. V lost 6 bases and J lost 3; bases outside the gene matches: 14. CDR3 coding DNA: TGTGCCAGCAGCATTGGGGACAGGGGTCATCCGTACTACAATGAGCAGTTCTTC. It encodes CASSIGDRGHPYYNEQFF.

CDR3 sequence: CASSPDPNWYGYTF. As DNA, the CDR3 is TGTGCCAGCAGTCCCGACCCCAATTGGTATGGCTACACCTTC. The rearrangement joins TRBV6-6 to TRBJ1-2; D remains unclear. Trimming removed 5 bases from V and 5 bases from J, with 15 bases in between. The CDR3 is 14 residues long. CDR1 MNHNY and CDR2 SVGAGI come from the germline V gene (reference sequence).

The CDR3, as DNA: TGTGCCAGCAGCGGTCGGGGCGGCGAGACCCAGTACTTC. Its translation: CASSGRGGETQYF. V and J are TRBV7-2 and TRBJ2-5, with D possibly called TRBD1 or TRBD2 (5 bases each). CDR1 and CDR2 from the germline V gene are SGHTA and FQGNSA. The CDR3 totals 13 residues. Trimming removed 5 bases at V and 5 bases at J, with 12 bases between.

CDR3 sequence reads: CAWSVPAGWGETQYF. The CDR3 coding sequence is TGTGCCTGGAGTGTACCGGCAGGGTGGGGAGAGACCCAGTACTTC. V and J are TRBV30 and TRBJ2-5; D may be TRBD1 (5 bases). Trimming cost V 0 bases and J 4 bases, with 15 bases left between them. This CDR3 region has 15 residues. Germline V gene lookup returns CDR1 GTSNPN and CDR2 SVGIG (reference sequence).

The gene calls are TRBV28 and TRBJ1-5, with no clear D. V was pared by 5 bases and J by 3 bases, with 11 bases between. This CDR3 is built from 14 residues. The germline V gene encodes CDR1 MDHEN and CDR2 SYDVKM. CDR3 bases: TGTGCCAGCAGTAACCATGCCCCCAATCAGCCCCAGCATTTT. It specifies CASSNHAPNQPQHF.

Note on this clone: The same CDR3 arises from other DNA sequences in this sample as well. The V and J genes are TRBV7-9 and TRBJ1-1, with D perhaps TRBD1 (5 bases). In germline, CDR1 is SEHNR, CDR2 FQNEAQ (reference sequence). CDR3 length equals 14 residues. The V gene lost 5 bases and the J gene lost 1 base, with 11 bases spanning the gap. DNA of the CDR3: TGTGCCAGCAGCGAGCAGGGTTCGAACACTGAAGCTTTCTTT. This codes for CASSEQGSNTEAFF. Full variable domain (remainder filled in from reference TRBV7-9 and TRBJ1-1): DTGVSQNPRHKITKRGQNVTFRCDPISEHNRLYWYRQTLGQGPEFLTYFQNEAQLEKSRLLSDRFSAERPKGSFSTLEIQRTEQGDSAMYLCASSEQGSNTEAFFGQGTRLTVV.

The J gene is TRBJ2-7, the V gene TRBV28, with D perhaps TRBD1 (5 bases). CDR1 MDHEN and CDR2 SYDVKM come from the germline V gene. V was cut by 2 bases and J by 2 bases, with 16 bases left in between. The CDR3 runs 16 residues. The CDR3 sequence: CASSLPQRGSTYEQYF. As DNA, the CDR3 is TGTGCCAGCAGTTTACCCCAAAGGGGTTCTACCTACGAGCAGTACTTC.

This sequence joins TRBV29-1 and TRBJ2-3, with D unresolved. Deletions cut 6 bases from V and 4 bases from J, with 20 bases between. The CDR3 is 15 residues long. Germline assignment: CDR1 SQVTM and CDR2 ANQGSEA. DNA of the CDR3: TGCAGCGTCAAAAAGGCTCAGACCTTCGCAGATACGCAGTATTTT. This encodes CSVKKAQTFADTQYF.

This chain joins TRBV19 and TRBJ2-7, with D uncertain. This CDR3 region has 14 residues. Germline V gene sequence: CDR1 LNHDA, CDR2 SQIVND (reference sequence). Trimming stripped 6 bases from V and 2 bases from J, with 14 bases between. The CDR3, as DNA: TGTGCCAGTAGCCTCATGGAGAAAACCTACGAGCAGTACTTC. It encodes CASSLMEKTYEQYF.

Here the CDR3 reads CASSFHGQGTDTQYF. CDR3 DNA: TGTGCCAGCAGCTTCCACGGACAAGGGACAGATACGCAGTATTTT. V gene TRBV7-3 combines with J gene TRBJ2-3; a weak D match, TRBD1 (5 bases). CDR3 length: 15 amino acids. In germline, CDR1 is SGHTA, CDR2 FQGTGA. Trimming left V 3 bases short and J 3 bases short, with 13 bases between.

V usage is TRBV19 and J usage is TRBJ2-2, with D possibly matching TRBD1 (6 bases). V dropped 7 bases and J dropped 3 bases, with 15 bases sitting between them. The CDR3 runs to 15 residues. Germline CDR1 LNHDA, CDR2 SQIVND (reference sequence). CDR3 protein: CASNLWGPDTGELFF. CDR3 in DNA: TGTGCCAGTAACCTTTGGGGGCCTGACACCGGGGAGCTGTTTTTT.

This chain joins TRBV5-4 and TRBJ2-3; D is unresolved. The CDR3 is 14 amino acids. Looked up from germline, CDR1 is SGHNT and CDR2 is YYREEE (reference sequence). The V end lost 0 bases, the J end lost 3 bases, and 8 bases lay between the germline ends. The CDR3 DNA is TGTGCCAGCAGCTTGGGCGGTCTGACAGATACGCAGTATTTT. It specifies CASSLGGLTDTQYF.

The rearrangement joins TRBV7-2 to TRBJ1-4, with a tentative D call TRBD1 (5 bases). The CDR3 has 14 residues. Germline CDR1 and CDR2: SGHTA and FQGNSA. V lost 5 bases, J lost 1 base, and 8 bases lay in between. This CDR3 is CASSRGRTNEKLFF. The CDR3 DNA reads as TGTGCCAGCAGCCGGGGCAGAACTAATGAAAAACTGTTTTTT. Together with reference TRBV7-2 and TRBJ1-4, the CDR3 gives the full variable domain: GAGVSQSPSNKVTEKGKDVELRCDPISGHTALYWYRQSLGQGLEFLIYFQGNSAPDKSGLPSDRFSAERTGGSVSTLTIQRTQQEDSAVYLCASSRGRTNEKLFFGSGTQLSVL.

The V gene is TRBV5-4, the J gene TRBJ1-5, with unresolved D. V lost 4 bases, J lost 6 bases, and 11 bases lay in between. The CDR3 covers 13 residues. The germline V gene encodes CDR1 SGHNT and CDR2 YYREEE (reference sequence). CDR3 DNA sequence: TGTGCCAGCAGCGGGGTGGGGTCTCAGCCCCAGCATTTT. Protein sequence: CASSGVGSQPQHF.

This chain connects TRBV7-9 to TRBJ2-3, with 11 bases fitting TRBD2. The CDR3 is made up of 18 amino acids. The ends lost 5 bases at V and 5 bases at J; junction bases unmatched: 15. Germline CDR1 reads SEHNR; CDR2 reads FQNEAQ (reference sequence). The DNA of the CDR3 is TGTGCCAGCAGCCCCCGAGGGGGTAGCGGGAGGGCCGAAGATACGCAGTATTTT. Translated, it gives CASSPRGGSGRAEDTQYF.

For this clone: At one end, the junction sequence differs from germline, possibly due to a read error. This sequence joins TRBV13 and TRBJ1-1, with 10 bases identical to TRBD1. Germline V gene sequence: CDR1 PRHDT, CDR2 FYEKMQ (reference sequence). The CDR3 extends over 15 amino acids. DNA for the CDR3: TGTGCCAGCAGCGCGGGACAGGGGATGAACATTGAAGCTTTCTTT. Translated, it gives CASSAGQGMNIEAFF.

The rearrangement joins TRBV21-1 to TRBJ1-5; the DNA was not compared with TRBD1, the D call given in the table. TRBV21-1 is recorded as a pseudogene. The CDR3 extends over 14 amino acids. CDR3 amino acids: CASSKDSSNQPQHF. For the CDR3, the DNA is TGTGCCAGCAGCAAGGACAGTAGCAATCAGCCCCAGCATTTT.

On this clone itself: The sample has other DNA sequences that encode this CDR3 too. This rearrangement joins TRBV20-1 to TRBJ2-7; D possibly corresponds to TRBD1 (5 bases). CDR1 is DFQATT, CDR2 SNEGSKA, per germline (reference sequence). V lost 3 bases to trimming and J lost 4 bases, with 7 bases between them. The CDR3 length is 11 residues. The CDR3: CSASPGYEQYF. In DNA form, the CDR3 reads TGCAGTGCTAGTCCAGGGTACGAGCAGTACTTC.

V gene TRBV27 combines with J gene TRBJ2-7; 7 bases agree with TRBD2. Germline CDR1 reads MNHEY; CDR2 reads SMNVEV (reference sequence). The CDR3 contains 15 residues. The junction had 11 bases not matched to a gene; V was cut back by 5 bases and J by 4 bases. Here the CDR3 reads CASSTSTSRRYEQYF. In DNA, the CDR3 is TGTGCCAGCAGTACATCGACTAGCAGGAGGTACGAGCAGTACTTC.

The genes are TRBV5-4 and TRBJ2-7; 9 positions agree with TRBD1. Germline lookup yields CDR1 SGHNT and CDR2 YYREEE (reference sequence). The CDR3 length is 14 residues. With 4 bases clipped from V and 6 bases from J, the junction kept 8 bases outside the gene matches. The CDR3 protein is CASSITGGRGEQYF. DNA of the CDR3: TGTGCCAGCAGCATTACAGGGGGCAGGGGCGAGCAGTACTTC.

This chain connects TRBV27 to TRBJ2-7, with 7 bases matching TRBD2. Germline values: CDR1 MNHEY, CDR2 SMNVEV (reference sequence). Trimming cost V 6 bases and J 0 bases; bases outside gene matches: 5. The CDR3 is 14 residues long. For the CDR3, the DNA is TGTGCCAGCAGACTAGCGATCCACTCCTACGAGCAGTACTTC. Translation: CASRLAIHSYEQYF.